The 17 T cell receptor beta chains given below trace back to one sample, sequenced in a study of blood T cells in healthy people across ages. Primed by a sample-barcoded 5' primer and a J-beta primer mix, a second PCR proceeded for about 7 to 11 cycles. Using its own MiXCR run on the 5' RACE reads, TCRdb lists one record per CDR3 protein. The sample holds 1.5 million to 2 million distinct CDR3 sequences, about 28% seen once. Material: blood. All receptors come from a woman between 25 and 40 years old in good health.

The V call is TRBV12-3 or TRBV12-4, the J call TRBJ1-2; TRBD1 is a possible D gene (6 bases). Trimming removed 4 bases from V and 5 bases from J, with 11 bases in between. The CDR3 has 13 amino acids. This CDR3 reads CASSYREMYGYTF. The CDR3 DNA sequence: TGTGCCAGCAGTTACAGGGAGATGTATGGCTACACCTTC.

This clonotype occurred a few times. CDR3: CASSLYRADTQYF. In DNA form, the CDR3 reads TGTGCCAGCAGCTTGTATAGGGCAGATACGCAGTATTTT. This rearrangement joins TRBV7-2 to TRBJ2-3, with D hard to call. V was pared by 3 bases and J by 4 bases, with 8 bases between. Germline V gene data show CDR1 as SGHTA and CDR2 as FQGNSA. CDR3 length: 13 residues.

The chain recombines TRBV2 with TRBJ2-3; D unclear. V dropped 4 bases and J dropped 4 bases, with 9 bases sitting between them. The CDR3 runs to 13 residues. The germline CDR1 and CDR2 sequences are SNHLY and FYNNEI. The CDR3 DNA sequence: TGTGCCAGCAGTGTGCGGCAGGCAGATACGCAGTATTTT. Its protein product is CASSVRQADTQYF.

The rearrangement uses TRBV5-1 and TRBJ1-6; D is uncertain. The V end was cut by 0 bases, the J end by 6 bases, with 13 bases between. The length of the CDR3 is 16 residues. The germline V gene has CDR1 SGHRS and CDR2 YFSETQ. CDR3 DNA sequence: TGCGCCAGCAGCTTGGCCGAGCGGGCCAGTAATTCACCCCTCCACTTT. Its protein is CASSLAERASNSPLHF. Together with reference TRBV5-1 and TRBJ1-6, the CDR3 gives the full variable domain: KAGVTQTPRYLIKTRGQQVTLSCSPISGHRSVSWYQQTPGQGLQFLFEYFSETQRNKGNFPGRFSGRQFSNSRSEMNVSTLELGDSALYLCASSLAERASNSPLHFGNGTRLTVT.

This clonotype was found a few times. Here the CDR3 DNA reads TGTGCCAGCAGCTTAACTCCCATGGGGACATCCGCCGAGCAGTACTTC. Translating it yields CASSLTPMGTSAEQYF. V is TRBV7-3 and J is TRBJ2-7, with D possibly being TRBD1 (6 bases). Per germline, CDR1 SGHTA and CDR2 FQGTGA. CDR3 size: 16 residues. Deletions cut 0 bases from V and 6 bases from J, with 18 bases between.

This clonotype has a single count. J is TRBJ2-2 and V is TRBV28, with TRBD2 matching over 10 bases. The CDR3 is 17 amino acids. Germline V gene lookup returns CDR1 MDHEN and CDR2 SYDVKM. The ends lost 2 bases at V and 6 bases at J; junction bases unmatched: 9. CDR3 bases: TGTGCCAGCAGTTTACGCCAACTAGCGGGGATGTCCGGGGAGCTGTTTTTT. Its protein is CASSLRQLAGMSGELFF.

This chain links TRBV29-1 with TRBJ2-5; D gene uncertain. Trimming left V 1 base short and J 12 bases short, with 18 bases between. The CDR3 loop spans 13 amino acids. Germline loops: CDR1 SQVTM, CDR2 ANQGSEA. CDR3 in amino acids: CSVEGNTRHEKYF. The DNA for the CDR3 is TGCAGCGTTGAAGGGAATACCAGGCACGAGAAGTACTTC.

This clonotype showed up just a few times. CDR3 DNA sequence: TGCGCCAGCAGTGGGAAAGTAGGGCCCGGTACGCAGTATTTT. It codes for CASSGKVGPGTQYF. The genes are TRBV10-1 and TRBJ2-3; the D is unclear. With 4 bases removed from V and 8 bases from J, the gap between germline ends came to 16 bases. CDR3 length: 14 amino acids. CDR1 and CDR2 (germline): WNHNN, SYGVQD (reference sequence).

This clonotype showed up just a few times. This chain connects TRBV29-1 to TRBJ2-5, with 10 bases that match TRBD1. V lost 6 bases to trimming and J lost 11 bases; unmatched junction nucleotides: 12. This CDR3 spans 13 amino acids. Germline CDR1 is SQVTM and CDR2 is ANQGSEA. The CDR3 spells CSVDGTGAGEQYF. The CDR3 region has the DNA TGCAGCGTAGACGGGACAGGGGCAGGGGAGCAGTACTTC.

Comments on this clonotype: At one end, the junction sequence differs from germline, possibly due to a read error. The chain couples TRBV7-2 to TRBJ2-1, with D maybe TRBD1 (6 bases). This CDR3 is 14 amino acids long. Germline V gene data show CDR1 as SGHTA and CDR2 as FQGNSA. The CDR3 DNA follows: TGTGCCAACAGCTCCATTGGGGGCAACAATGAGCAGTTCTTC. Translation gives CANSSIGGNNEQFF. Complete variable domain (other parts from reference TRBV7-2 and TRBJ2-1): GAGVSQSPSNKVTEKGKDVELRCDPISGHTALYWYRQSLGQGLEFLIYFQGNSAPDKSGLPSDRFSAERTGGSVSTLTIQRTQQEDSAVYLCANSSIGGNNEQFFGPGTRLTVL.

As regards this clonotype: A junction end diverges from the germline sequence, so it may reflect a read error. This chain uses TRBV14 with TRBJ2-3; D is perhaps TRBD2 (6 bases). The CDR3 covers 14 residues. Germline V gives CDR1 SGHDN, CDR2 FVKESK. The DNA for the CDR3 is TGTGCCAGCAGCCGTGGAGGGCCCGCAGATGCGCAGTATTTT. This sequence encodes CASSRGGPADAQYF. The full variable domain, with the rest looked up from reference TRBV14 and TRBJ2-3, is EAGVTQFPSHSVIEKGQTVTLRCDPISGHDNLYWYRRVMGKEIKFLLHFVKESKQDESGMPNNRFLAERTGGTYSTLKVQPAELEDSGVYFCASSRGGPADAQYFGPGTRLTVL.

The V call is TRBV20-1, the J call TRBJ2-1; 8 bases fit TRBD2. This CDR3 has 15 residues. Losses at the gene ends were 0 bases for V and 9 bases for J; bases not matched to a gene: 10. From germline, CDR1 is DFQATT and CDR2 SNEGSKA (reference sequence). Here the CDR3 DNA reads TGCAGTGCTAGAGATCGGGTAGCGGGGAGGAGTGAGCAGTTCTTC. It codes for CSARDRVAGRSEQFF.

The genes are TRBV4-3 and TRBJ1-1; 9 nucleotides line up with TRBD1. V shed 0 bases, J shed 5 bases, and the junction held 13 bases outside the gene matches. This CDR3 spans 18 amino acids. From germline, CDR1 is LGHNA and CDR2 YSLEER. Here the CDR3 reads CASSQDHWGQGYRTEAFF. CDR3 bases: TGCGCCAGCAGCCAAGATCATTGGGGACAGGGTTATAGGACTGAAGCTTTCTTT.

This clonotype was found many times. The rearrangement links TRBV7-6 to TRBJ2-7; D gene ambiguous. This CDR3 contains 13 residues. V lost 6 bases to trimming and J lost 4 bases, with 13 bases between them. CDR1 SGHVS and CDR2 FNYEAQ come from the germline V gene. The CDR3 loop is CASSPQSRYEQYF. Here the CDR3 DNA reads TGTGCCAGCAGTCCACAGAGCAGATACGAGCAGTACTTC.

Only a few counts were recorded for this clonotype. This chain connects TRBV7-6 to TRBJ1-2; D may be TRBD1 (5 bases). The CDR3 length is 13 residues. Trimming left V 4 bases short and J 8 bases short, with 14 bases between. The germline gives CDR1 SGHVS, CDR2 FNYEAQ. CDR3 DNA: TGTGCCAGCAGCTCTTCAGGGTTAGGGGGCTACACCTTC. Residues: CASSSSGLGGYTF. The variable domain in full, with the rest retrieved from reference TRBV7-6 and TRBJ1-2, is GAGVSQSPRYKVTKRGQDVALRCDPISGHVSLYWYRQALGQGPEFLTYFNYEAQQDKSGLPNDRFSAERPEGSISTLTIQRTEQRDSAMYRCASSSSGLGGYTFGSGTRLTVV.

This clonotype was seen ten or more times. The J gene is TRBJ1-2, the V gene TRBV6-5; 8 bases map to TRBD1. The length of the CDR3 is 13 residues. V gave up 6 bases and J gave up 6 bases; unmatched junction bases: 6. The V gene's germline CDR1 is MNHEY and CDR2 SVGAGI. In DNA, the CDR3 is TGTGCCAGCAGCATTGACAGGGGACATGGCTACACCTTC. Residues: CASSIDRGHGYTF.

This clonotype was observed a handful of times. CDR3 sequence: CSARLKGSYGYTF. CDR3 sequence (DNA): TGCAGTGCTAGGCTAAAGGGTAGCTATGGCTACACCTTC. The genes are TRBV20-1 and TRBJ1-2; D unresolved. Looked up from germline, CDR1 is DFQATT and CDR2 is SNEGSKA (reference sequence). The CDR3 totals 13 residues. V lost 3 bases to trimming and J lost 4 bases, with 12 bases between them.